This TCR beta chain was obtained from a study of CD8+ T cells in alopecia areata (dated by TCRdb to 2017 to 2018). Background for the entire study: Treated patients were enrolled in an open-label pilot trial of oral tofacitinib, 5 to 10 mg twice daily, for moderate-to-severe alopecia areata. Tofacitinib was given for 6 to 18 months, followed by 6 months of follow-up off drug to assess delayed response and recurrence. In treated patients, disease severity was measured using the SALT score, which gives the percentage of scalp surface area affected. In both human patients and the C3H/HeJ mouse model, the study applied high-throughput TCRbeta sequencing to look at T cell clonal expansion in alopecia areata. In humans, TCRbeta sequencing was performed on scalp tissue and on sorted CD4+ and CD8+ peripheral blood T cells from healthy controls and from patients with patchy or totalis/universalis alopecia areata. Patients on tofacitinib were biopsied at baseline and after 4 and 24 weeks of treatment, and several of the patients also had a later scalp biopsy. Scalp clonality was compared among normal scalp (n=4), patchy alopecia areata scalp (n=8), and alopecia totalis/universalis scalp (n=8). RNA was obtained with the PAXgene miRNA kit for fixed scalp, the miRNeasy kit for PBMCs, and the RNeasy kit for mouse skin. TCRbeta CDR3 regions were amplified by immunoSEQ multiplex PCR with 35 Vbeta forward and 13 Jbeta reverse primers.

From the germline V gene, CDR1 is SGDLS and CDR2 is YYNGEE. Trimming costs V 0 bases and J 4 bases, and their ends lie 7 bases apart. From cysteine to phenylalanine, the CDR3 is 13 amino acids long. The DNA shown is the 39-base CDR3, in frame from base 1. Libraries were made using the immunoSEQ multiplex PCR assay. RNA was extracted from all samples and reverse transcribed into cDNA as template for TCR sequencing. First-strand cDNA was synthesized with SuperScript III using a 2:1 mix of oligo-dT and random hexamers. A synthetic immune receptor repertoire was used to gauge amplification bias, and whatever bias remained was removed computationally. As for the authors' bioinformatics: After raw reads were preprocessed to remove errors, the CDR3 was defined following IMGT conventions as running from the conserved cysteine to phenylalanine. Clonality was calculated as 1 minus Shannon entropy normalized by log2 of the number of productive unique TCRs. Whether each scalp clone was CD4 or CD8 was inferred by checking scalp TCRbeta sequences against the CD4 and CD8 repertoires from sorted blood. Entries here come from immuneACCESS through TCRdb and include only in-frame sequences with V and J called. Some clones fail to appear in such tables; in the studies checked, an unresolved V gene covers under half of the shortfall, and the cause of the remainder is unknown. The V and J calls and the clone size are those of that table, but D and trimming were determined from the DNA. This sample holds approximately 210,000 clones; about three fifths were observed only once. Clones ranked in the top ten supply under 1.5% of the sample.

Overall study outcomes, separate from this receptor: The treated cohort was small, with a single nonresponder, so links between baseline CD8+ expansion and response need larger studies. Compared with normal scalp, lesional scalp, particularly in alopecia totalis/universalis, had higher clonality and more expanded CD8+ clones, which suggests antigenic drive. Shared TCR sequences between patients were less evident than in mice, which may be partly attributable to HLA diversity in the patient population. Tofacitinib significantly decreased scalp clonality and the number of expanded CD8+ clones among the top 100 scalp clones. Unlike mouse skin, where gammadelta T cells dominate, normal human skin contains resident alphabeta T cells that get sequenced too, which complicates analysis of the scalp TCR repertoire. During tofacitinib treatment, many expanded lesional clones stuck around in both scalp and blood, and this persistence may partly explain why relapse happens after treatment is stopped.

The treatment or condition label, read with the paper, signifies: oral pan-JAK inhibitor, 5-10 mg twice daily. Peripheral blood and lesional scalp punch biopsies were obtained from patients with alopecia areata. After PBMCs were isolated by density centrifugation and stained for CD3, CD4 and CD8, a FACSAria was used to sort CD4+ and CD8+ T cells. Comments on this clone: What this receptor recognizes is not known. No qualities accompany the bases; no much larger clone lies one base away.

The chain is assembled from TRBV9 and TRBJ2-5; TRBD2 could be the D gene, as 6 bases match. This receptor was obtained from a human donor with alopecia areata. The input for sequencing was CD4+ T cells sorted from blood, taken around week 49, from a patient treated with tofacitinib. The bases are TGTGCCAGCAGCGTAGGGAGGGGAGAGACCCAGTACTTC. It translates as CASSVGRGETQYF. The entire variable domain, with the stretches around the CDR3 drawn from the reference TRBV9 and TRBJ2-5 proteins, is DSGVTQTPKHLITATGQRVTLRCSPRSGDLSVYWYQQSLDQGLQFLIQYYNGEERAKGNILERFSAQQFPDLHSELNLSSLELGDSALYFCASSVGRGETQYFGPGTRLLVL.